A selection of T cell receptor beta chains follows, all from one sample in a study of blood T cell repertoires in COVID-19. Data came from immunoSEQ multiplex PCR; TCRdb stores just in-frame clones and leaves some out. The sample has approximately 110,000 clones; about 88% are singletons. Sequenced sample: peripheral blood. Receptor source: a human donor in a cohort sampled during active COVID-19. The CDR3 runs from the conserved cysteine through the conserved F or W. A D gene is named only where the DNA matches it firmly. Size values are once, few and many counts, or a class for expanded clones, and some rows have none.

D | size | J | V | CDR3 | DNA
. | . | TRBJ2-7 | TRBV7-9 | CASSSLMQPSGGTNEQYF | TGTGCCAGCAGCTCCTTAATGCAACCCAGTGGGGGGACGAACGAGCAGTACTTC
. | . | TRBJ1-1 | TRBV6-2/TRBV6-3 | CASSYRQPNTEAFF | TGTGCCAGCAGTTACAGACAGCCGAACACTGAAGCTTTCTTT
. | . | TRBJ2-7 | TRBV21-1 | CASSTKPRGRWAYEQYF | TGTGCCAGCAGCACCAAGCCCAGGGGGCGCTGGGCGTACGAGCAGTACTTC
. | . | TRBJ1-5 | TRBV6-2/TRBV6-3 | CASSYYPRRGGDRSNQPQHF | TGTGCCAGCAGTTATTATCCGCGGAGGGGGGGCGACCGGAGCAATCAGCCCCAGCATTTT
TRBD2 | few | TRBJ2-7 | TRBV5-4 | CASSLGTSGSYEQYF | TGTGCCAGCAGCTTGGGGACTAGCGGATCCTACGAGCAGTACTTC
. | . | TRBJ2-5 | TRBV18 | CASSPLSTAQETQYF | TGTGCCAGCTCACCACTATCGACAGCCCAAGAGACCCAGTACTTC
TRBD1 | . | TRBJ2-7 | TRBV4-1 | CASSQAGTGGSYEQYF | TGCGCCAGCAGCCAAGCCGGGACAGGGGGTTCCTACGAGCAGTACTTC
. | . | TRBJ2-2 | TRBV25-1 | CASSVGVRTGELFF | TGTGCCAGCAGTGTCGGGGTGAGGACCGGGGAGCTGTTTTTT
TRBD1 | . | TRBJ1-1 | TRBV19 | CASSSYPGQGTEAFF | TGTGCCAGTAGTTCCTATCCGGGACAGGGTACTGAAGCTTTCTTT
. | . | TRBJ2-5 | TRBV28 | CASSGSGTSQETQYF | TGTGCCAGCAGTGGATCCGGGACATCCCAAGAGACCCAGTACTTC
. | . | TRBJ2-1 | TRBV12-3/TRBV12-4 | CASRQGSEQFF | TGTGCCAGCAGGCAGGGTTCTGAGCAGTTCTTC
TRBD2 | . | TRBJ2-1 | TRBV19 | CASSLPSGEQFF | TGTGCCAGTAGTCTCCCTAGCGGAGAGCAGTTCTTC
. | . | TRBJ2-7 | TRBV11-3 | CASSFAGAGNEQYF | TGTGCCAGCAGCTTTGCAGGGGCGGGTAACGAGCAGTACTTC
TRBD1 | . | TRBJ1-5 | TRBV18 | CASSPLGQGIDQPQHF | TGTGCCAGCTCACCCCTGGGACAGGGGATAGATCAGCCCCAGCATTTT
. | . | TRBJ2-7 | TRBV7-9 | CASSFIEQLPYEQYF | TGTGCCAGCAGCTTCATCGAGCAACTACCCTACGAGCAGTACTTC
TRBD2 | . | TRBJ2-7 | TRBV6-2/TRBV6-3 | CASSWTGTSGTYEQYF | TGTGCCAGCAGTTGGACAGGGACTAGCGGGACCTACGAGCAGTACTTC
. | . | TRBJ1-3 | TRBV6-1 | CASSDTLSSGNTIYF | TGTGCCAGCAGTGACACCCTGAGCTCTGGAAACACCATATATTTT
TRBD2 | once | TRBJ2-2 | TRBV28 | CASSRGTSGIAELFF | TGTGCCAGCAGCCGCGGGACTAGCGGGATCGCGGAGCTGTTTTTT
TRBD1 | . | TRBJ2-5 | TRBV28 | CASSLTAAGQGARETQYF | TGTGCCAGCAGTTTGACCGCCGCTGGACAGGGGGCGCGGGAGACCCAGTACTTC
TRBD1 | . | TRBJ2-7 | TRBV25-1 | CASSDPGQGAYEQYF | TGTGCCAGCAGTGACCCGGGACAGGGGGCTTACGAGCAGTACTTC
. | . | TRBJ2-5 | TRBV7-2 | CASSFGGETQYF | TGTGCCAGCAGCTTTGGAGGGGAGACCCAGTACTTC
TRBD1 | . | TRBJ1-2 | TRBV4-2 | CASSPGQGKDGYTF | TGTGCCAGCAGCCCGGGACAGGGGAAAGATGGCTACACCTTC
. | . | TRBJ2-3 | TRBV7-3 | CASSPQAYPDTQYF | TGTGCCAGCAGCCCCCAGGCCTACCCAGATACGCAGTATTTT
. | . | TRBJ2-7 | TRBV7-7 | CASSLAQGIPYEQYF | TGTGCTAGCAGCTTAGCGCAGGGAATCCCCTACGAGCAGTACTTC
. | . | TRBJ1-6 | TRBV19 | CASNGWGEKENSPLHF | TGTGCCAGTAATGGTTGGGGGGAAAAGGAAAATTCACCCCTCCACTTT
. | . | TRBJ1-4 | TRBV7-2 | CASSLDGTNEKLFF | TGTGCCAGCAGCCTAGACGGAACTAATGAAAAACTGTTTTTT
. | . | TRBJ2-3 | TRBV25-1 | CASSGGVGAGTDTQYF | TGTGCCAGCAGTGGAGGAGTAGGGGCCGGCACAGATACGCAGTATTTT
. | . | TRBJ1-1 | TRBV6-5 | CASSYSGALNTEAFF | TGTGCCAGCAGTTACTCTGGGGCCCTAAACACTGAAGCTTTCTTT
TRBD2 | . | TRBJ2-5 | TRBV3-1/TRBV3-2 | CASSQDQVVAGVYF | TGTGCCAGCAGCCAAGATCAGGTGGTAGCGGGGGTTTACTTC
. | . | TRBJ1-2 | TRBV4-1 | CASSQPDYGYTF | TGCGCCAGCAGCCAACCGGACTATGGCTACACCTTC
TRBD1 | . | TRBJ2-7 | TRBV19 | CASSPNRGKGYEQYF | TGTGCCAGTAGTCCGAACAGGGGTAAGGGCTACGAGCAGTACTTC
TRBD1 | . | TRBJ1-5 | TRBV7-8 | CASSFTPGGDQPQHF | TGTGCCAGCAGCTTTACCCCAGGGGGAGATCAGCCCCAGCATTTT
TRBD2 | . | TRBJ2-3 | TRBV28 | CASSLRQGLGLAGSADTQYF | TGTGCCAGCAGTCTCAGACAGGGATTAGGACTAGCGGGGAGCGCAGATACGCAGTATTTT
TRBD1 | few | TRBJ1-4 | TRBV4-1 | CASSQGSGQAGKKLFF | TGCGCCAGCAGCCAAGGATCAGGACAGGCCGGCAAAAAACTGTTTTTT
. | . | TRBJ2-7 | TRBV6-5 | CATAALDEQYF | TGTGCTACAGCGGCGCTGGACGAGCAGTACTTC
TRBD2 | . | TRBJ2-7 | TRBV9 | CASSAEGAGGSYEQYF | TGTGCCAGCAGCGCCGAGGGAGCGGGAGGTTCCTACGAGCAGTACTTC
. | . | TRBJ2-3 | TRBV5-6 | CASSFTSEFGTDTQYF | TGTGCCAGCAGCTTCACGTCGGAGTTCGGCACAGATACGCAGTATTTT
TRBD1 | . | TRBJ2-3 | TRBV11-2 | CASSSGQATDTQYF | TGTGCCAGCAGCTCAGGACAGGCCACAGATACGCAGTATTTT
. | . | TRBJ2-7 | TRBV5-1 | CASSLEDWASYEQYF | TGCGCCAGCAGCCTCGAGGACTGGGCCTCCTACGAGCAGTACTTC
. | few | TRBJ1-5 | TRBV18 | CASSSTENQPQHF | TGTGCCAGCTCCTCGACAGAAAATCAGCCCCAGCATTTT
TRBD2 | few | TRBJ2-2 | TRBV5-1 | CATNPGGLAVKNTGELFF | TGCGCCACCAACCCGGGCGGGCTAGCGGTTAAGAACACCGGGGAGCTGTTTTTT
TRBD2 | . | TRBJ2-3 | TRBV5-1 | CATMTSGGSQDTQYF | TGCGCCACCATGACTAGCGGGGGATCACAAGATACGCAGTATTTT
. | . | TRBJ2-2 | TRBV10-3 | CAIGQGPYTGELFF | TGTGCCATCGGTCAGGGGCCTTACACCGGGGAGCTGTTTTTT
. | few | TRBJ1-4 | TRBV3-1/TRBV3-2 | CASSWAPETNEKLFF | TGTGCCAGCAGCTGGGCTCCCGAGACTAATGAAAAACTGTTTTTT
TRBD1 | . | TRBJ1-2 | TRBV6-1 | CASSEAISQGAYGYTF | TGTGCCAGCAGTGAAGCCATCTCGCAGGGGGCCTATGGCTACACCTTC
TRBD1 | . | TRBJ1-6 | TRBV7-2 | CASSFNSGGSPLHF | TGTGCCAGCAGCTTTAATTCAGGGGGTTCACCCCTCCACTTT